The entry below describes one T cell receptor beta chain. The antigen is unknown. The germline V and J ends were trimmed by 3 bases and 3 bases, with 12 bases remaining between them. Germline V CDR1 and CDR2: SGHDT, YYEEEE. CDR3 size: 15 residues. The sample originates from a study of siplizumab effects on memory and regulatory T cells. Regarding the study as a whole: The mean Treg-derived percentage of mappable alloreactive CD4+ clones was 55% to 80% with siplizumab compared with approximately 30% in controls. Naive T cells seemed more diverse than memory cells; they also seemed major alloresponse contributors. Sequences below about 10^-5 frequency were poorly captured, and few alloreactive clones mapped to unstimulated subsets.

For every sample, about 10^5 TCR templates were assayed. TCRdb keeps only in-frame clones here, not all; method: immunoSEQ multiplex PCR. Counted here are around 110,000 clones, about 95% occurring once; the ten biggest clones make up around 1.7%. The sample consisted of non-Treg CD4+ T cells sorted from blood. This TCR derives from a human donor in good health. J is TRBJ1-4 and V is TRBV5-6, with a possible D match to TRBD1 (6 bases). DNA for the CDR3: TGTGCCAGCAGCTCGATACAGGGATCTAATGAAAAACTGTTTTTT. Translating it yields CASSSIQGSNEKLFF.